This entry lists 30 T cell receptor beta chains sequenced from one sample in a study of T cells in Graves' hyperthyroidism and ophthalmopathy (dated by TCRdb to the late 2010s). Library construction relied on multiplex PCR. Sequencing was performed on an Illumina HiSeq 2000. Amplification of TCR beta CDR3 regions was carried out from RNA transcripts. The first round of RT-PCR for the TCR CDR3 was performed with the HTBI primer set and the Qiagen OneStep RT-PCR kit. TCRdb passed the public sequencing reads through fastp at Q25 and MiXCR, retaining productive beta sequences. Rows merge per CDR3 protein into single entries with the most common DNA and genes. The sample includes approximately 510,000 distinct CDR3 sequences, with around 20% observed a single time. Approximately 26% of the sample belongs to the ten largest clones. Sequenced sample: blood. The receptor source for this set is a man between 18 and 35 years old with Graves' hyperthyroidism.

The sample holds many counts of this clonotype. The V and J genes are TRBV28 and TRBJ2-5, with D uncertain. Germline values: CDR1 MDHEN, CDR2 SYDVKM. V dropped 10 bases and J dropped 2 bases, with 14 bases sitting between them. The CDR3 contains 13 residues. In DNA, the CDR3 is TGTGCCATCCCTCAGAGTCCGCAAGAGACCCAGTACTTC. It codes for CAIPQSPQETQYF.

This clonotype was recorded many times. The V and J genes are TRBV11-2 and TRBJ2-7; D is uncertain. The CDR3 is made up of 12 amino acids. The germline V and J ends were trimmed by 5 bases and 3 bases, with 8 bases remaining between them. Germline values: CDR1 SGHAT, CDR2 FQNNGV. CDR3 bases: TGTGCCAGCAGCCACACATTCTACGAGCAGTACTTC. It specifies CASSHTFYEQYF.

At least ten counts were recorded for this clonotype. The J gene is TRBJ1-1, the V gene TRBV4-1; no clear D. Germline V gives CDR1 MGHRA, CDR2 YSYEKL. The CDR3 sequence is 11 residues long. The V and J ends lost 4 bases and 8 bases respectively, with 8 bases between them. In DNA form, the CDR3 reads TGCGCCAGCAGCCGGCTGGGGGAAGCTTTCTTT. Residues: CASSRLGEAFF.

This clonotype has ten or more counts. This chain uses TRBV12-3 or TRBV12-4 with TRBJ1-1; TRBD1 aligns across 7 bases. The trim removed 5 bases at V and 6 bases at J, leaving 12 bases unmatched. The CDR3 runs 15 residues. The CDR3 nucleotides are TGTGCCAGCAGTCAAGACGACAGGGACTGGGCTGAAGCTTTCTTT. Translating gives CASSQDDRDWAEAFF.

This rearrangement joins TRBV15 to TRBJ1-2; D is uncertain. Germline V gene sequence: CDR1 LNHNV, CDR2 YYDKDF (reference sequence). The V end lost 0 bases, the J end lost 3 bases, and 11 bases lay between the germline ends. The CDR3 totals 15 residues. CDR3 sequence (DNA): TGTGCCACCAGCAGAGATCAATGGGGTGACTATGGCTACACCTTC. It encodes CATSRDQWGDYGYTF. The full variable domain, completed using reference TRBV15 and TRBJ1-2, is DAMVIQNPRYQVTQFGKPVTLSCSQTLNHNVMYWYQQKSSQAPKLLFHYYDKDFNNEADTPDNFQSRRPNTSFCFLDIRSPGLGDTAMYLCATSRDQWGDYGYTFGSGTRLTVV.

This clonotype was found many times. DNA for the CDR3: TGTGCCAGCAGCGAGGGGACAGGGTGGACCTACGAGCAGTACTTC. Translated, it gives CASSEGTGWTYEQYF. The V gene is TRBV2, the J gene TRBJ2-7; 9 bases are shared with TRBD1. The ends lost 6 bases at V and 2 bases at J; junction bases unmatched: 8. The CDR3 runs to 15 residues. Germline lookup yields CDR1 SNHLY and CDR2 FYNNEI.

This clonotype was seen ten or more times. A read error may be the cause here, since a much bigger clone is one base away. The chain joins TRBV6-1 to TRBJ1-2; no clear D. With 6 bases removed from V and 0 bases from J, the gap between germline ends came to 2 bases. Germline CDR1 is MNHNS and CDR2 is SASEGT. This CDR3 is 11 amino acids long. The CDR3 here is CASRTNYGYTF. CDR3 bases: TGTGCCAGCAGGACTAACTATGGCTACACCTTC.

This clonotype was picked up a small number of times. V is TRBV30 and J is TRBJ1-2; 7 bases align to TRBD1. Losses at the gene ends were 4 bases for V and 2 bases for J; bases not matched to a gene: 1. The CDR3 consists of 12 residues. CDR1 and CDR2 (germline): GTSNPN, SVGIG (reference sequence). The CDR3 bases are TGTGCCTGGACACAGGGGAACTATGGCTACACCTTC. Translating it yields CAWTQGNYGYTF. Based on the CDR3 plus reference TRBV30 and TRBJ1-2, the full variable domain is SQTIHQWPATLVQPVGSPLSLECTVEGTSNPNLYWYRQAAGRGLQLLFYSVGIGQISSEVPQNLSASRPQDRQFILSSKKLLLSDSGFYLCAWTQGNYGYTFGSGTRLTVV.

This clonotype was found many times. The chain couples TRBV6-1 to TRBJ2-7; the D gene is possibly TRBD2 (5 bases). The germline V and J ends were trimmed by 7 bases and 1 base, with 20 bases remaining between them. This CDR3 contains 16 residues. Germline loops: CDR1 MNHNS, CDR2 SASEGT. The CDR3 reads CASTSLRGRRSYEQYF. CDR3 nucleotide sequence: TGTGCCAGCACCTCTCTCCGCGGCAGGAGGTCCTACGAGCAGTACTTC.

This clonotype was picked up one time. This rearrangement joins TRBV29-1 to TRBJ1-1; 8 nucleotides agree with TRBD1. The V gene end was trimmed by 8 bases and the J gene end by 1 base; junction bases not matched to a gene: 6. The CDR3 has 13 residues. Germline CDR1 is SQVTM and CDR2 is ANQGSEA. The CDR3 region is CSLTGTGNTEAFF. The CDR3 DNA reads TGCAGCTTGACCGGGACAGGGAACACTGAAGCTTTCTTT. The whole variable domain, filled in from reference TRBV29-1 and TRBJ1-1, reads SAVISQKPSRDICQRGTSLTIQCQVDSQVTMMFWYRQQPGQSLTLIATANQGSEATYESGFVIDKFPISRPNLTFSTLTVSNMSPEDSSIYLCSLTGTGNTEAFFGQGTRLTVV.

This clonotype has more than one count but fewer than ten. The V gene is TRBV28, the J gene TRBJ2-5; D gene uncertain. Trimming removed 6 bases from V and 0 bases from J, with 14 bases in between. The CDR3 has 15 amino acids. The V gene's germline CDR1 is MDHEN and CDR2 SYDVKM. CDR3 region: CASSLGHSHQETQYF. CDR3 in DNA: TGTGCCAGCAGCTTAGGGCACAGCCACCAAGAGACCCAGTACTTC.

The chain has TRBV28 and TRBJ1-4; possible D gene TRBD1, 5 bases. Germline lookup yields CDR1 MDHEN and CDR2 SYDVKM. This CDR3 region has 16 residues. V was clipped by 6 bases and J by 7 bases, with 21 bases between them. CDR3 nucleotides: TGTGCCAGCAGGGAAGGGGCGTTGGGGCCGTCTGAAAAACTGTTTTTT. It codes for CASREGALGPSEKLFF.

This clonotype showed up many times. Written as DNA, the CDR3 is TGTGCCAGCAGCTTAGGGACAGGGGGAAGGCGCAATCAGCCCCAGCATTTT. This encodes CASSLGTGGRRNQPQHF. The chain uses TRBV7-6 and TRBJ1-5, with TRBD1 matching 10 bases. The CDR3 sequence is 17 residues long. V was clipped by 1 base and J by 2 bases; unmatched bases: 5. Germline V gives CDR1 SGHVS, CDR2 FNYEAQ.

This clonotype was seen many times. The chain couples TRBV27 to TRBJ1-2; possibly TRBD1 for D (6 bases). Germline V gene lookup returns CDR1 MNHEY and CDR2 SMNVEV (reference sequence). This CDR3 has 15 residues. V shed 6 bases and J shed 0 bases, with 14 bases lying between them. As DNA, the CDR3 is TGTGCCAGCAGCCCCCTGGGACAATCTAACTATGGCTACACCTTC. Protein sequence: CASSPLGQSNYGYTF.

The rearrangement joins TRBV12-3 or TRBV12-4 to TRBJ2-5; 8 nucleotides match TRBD2. This CDR3 is 18 amino acids long. J was trimmed by 2 bases and V by 5 bases; bases with no gene match: 16. In nucleotides, the CDR3 is TGTGCCAGCAGTCCCCCACCTAGCAGGAGCGGGGGACAAGAGACCCAGTACTTC. It translates to CASSPPPSRSGGQETQYF.

The J gene is TRBJ1-5, the V gene TRBV19; D may be TRBD1 (5 bases). V lost 7 bases and J lost 4, with 11 bases in between. The CDR3 extends over 13 amino acids. Germline V gene data show CDR1 as LNHDA and CDR2 as SQIVND (reference sequence). CDR3 bases: TGTGCCAGTACTCCCCGGGGGAATCAGCCCCAGCATTTT. Amino acid sequence: CASTPRGNQPQHF.

The gene calls are TRBV12-3 or TRBV12-4 and TRBJ2-7; D could derive from TRBD1 or TRBD2 (5 bases each). The ends were cut back, 5 bases at V and 2 bases at J, with 19 bases in the middle. The CDR3 has 16 residues. CDR3 sequence (DNA): TGTGCCAGCAGTCCTGGGCAGGGACGCAGCCCCTACGAGCAGTACTTC. Translating gives CASSPGQGRSPYEQYF.

This clonotype was seen a few times. The V call is TRBV12-3 or TRBV12-4, the J call TRBJ1-1; tentatively, D is TRBD1 (6 bases). The CDR3 consists of 15 residues. The V gene lost 6 bases and the J gene lost 6 bases, with 20 bases spanning the gap. This CDR3 reads CASSLNLGGGAEAFF. CDR3 nucleotides: TGTGCCAGCAGCCTAAATTTAGGGGGAGGAGCTGAAGCTTTCTTT.

This clonotype appeared many times. This chain connects TRBV14 to TRBJ2-7; D gene uncertain. Looked up from germline, CDR1 is SGHDN and CDR2 is FVKESK. This CDR3 comprises 15 residues. V was trimmed by 0 bases and J by 2 bases, leaving 11 bases between them. The CDR3 DNA reads as TGTGCCAGCAGCCAAGAATGGCCAGCGACCTACGAGCAGTACTTC. It translates to CASSQEWPATYEQYF.

The chain has TRBV11-2 and TRBJ1-6; D ambiguous. The CDR3 contains 13 residues. With 2 bases removed from V and 13 bases from J, the gap between germline ends came to 12 bases. Germline assignment: CDR1 SGHAT and CDR2 FQNNGV. The CDR3 here is CASSLPPGIPLHF. CDR3 nucleotides: TGTGCCAGCAGCTTACCTCCGGGTATTCCCCTCCACTTT.

This clonotype was counted a few times. An end of the junction does not agree with germline; a read error may underlie this. This chain uses TRBV28 with TRBJ2-5, with TRBD2 matching over 8 bases. Germline assignment: CDR1 MDHEN and CDR2 SYDVKM. The CDR3 runs to 15 residues. The CDR3 is CASSEVGRGRETKYF. The DNA for the CDR3 is TGTGCCAGCAGTGAGGTCGGGAGGGGCCGCGAGACCAAGTACTTC.

The chain links TRBV20-1 to TRBJ1-5, with a possible D match to TRBD1 (6 bases). The germline V gene has CDR1 DFQATT and CDR2 SNEGSKA (reference sequence). Between the trimmed V and J ends, which lost 6 bases and 2 bases, there was a span of 11 bases. This CDR3 contains 13 residues. CDR3 DNA sequence: TGCAGTGCCCTTAACAGGGGCAATCAGCCCCAGCATTTT. Its protein product is CSALNRGNQPQHF.

V usage is TRBV10-3 and J usage is TRBJ2-7; D may be TRBD2 (6 bases). The germline V gene has CDR1 ENHRY and CDR2 SYGVKD. V lost 3 bases and J 0 bases, leaving 9 bases between the germline ends. The CDR3 loop spans 14 amino acids. The CDR3 here is CAISDGGFSYEQYF. As DNA, the CDR3 is TGTGCCATCAGTGACGGGGGTTTCTCCTACGAGCAGTACTTC.

This clonotype was observed many times. V and J are TRBV12-3 or TRBV12-4 and TRBJ2-7, with a tentative D call TRBD1 (6 bases). This CDR3 comprises 15 residues. Trimming cost V 3 bases and J 0 bases, with 12 bases left between them. Written as DNA, the CDR3 is TGTGCCAGCAGTTTGGACAGATCTCCCTCCTACGAGCAGTACTTC. Residues: CASSLDRSPSYEQYF.

The chain recombines TRBV6-2 or TRBV6-3 with TRBJ1-3; weak D call: TRBD1 (5 bases). V lost 2 bases to trimming and J lost 1 base, with 12 bases between them. Per the germline V gene, CDR1 is MNHEY and CDR2 is SVGEGT. The CDR3 spans 16 residues. CDR3 DNA sequence: TGTGCCAGCAGTTACCGACCTGGGGGATCTGGAAACACCATATATTTT. This gives the protein CASSYRPGGSGNTIYF.

The table lists this clonotype with many counts. The V gene is TRBV5-1, the J gene TRBJ1-1, with D possibly matching TRBD1 (6 bases). This CDR3 is 15 amino acids long. V was trimmed by 0 bases and J by 0 bases, leaving 9 bases between them. Germline-derived CDR1 and CDR2 are SGHRS and YFSETQ. The CDR3 DNA reads TGCGCCAGCAGCTTGGTAGGGGGTTTGAACACTGAAGCTTTCTTT. It specifies CASSLVGGLNTEAFF.

This clonotype came up many times. The rearrangement uses TRBV6-5 and TRBJ1-5, with 8 bases fitting TRBD1. Germline CDR1 and CDR2: MNHEY and SVGAGI. CDR3 size: 17 residues. Trimming took 2 bases from V and 5 from J; bases not matched to a gene: 11. CDR3 loop: CASSYRFDRGGDQPQHF. The CDR3 DNA follows: TGTGCCAGCAGTTACCGGTTCGACAGGGGTGGTGATCAGCCCCAGCATTTT.

This clonotype was recorded many times. The chain combines TRBV5-1 with TRBJ2-2; TRBD2 is a possible D gene (6 bases). With 4 bases removed from V and 0 bases from J, the gap between germline ends came to 25 bases. There are 20 residues in the CDR3. In germline, CDR1 is SGHRS, CDR2 YFSETQ. The CDR3 DNA reads TGCGCCAGCAGCGGTACGGGGCTAGCGTATCCCGACTCGAACACCGGGGAGCTGTTTTTT. Translation: CASSGTGLAYPDSNTGELFF.

This clonotype appeared many times. The V and J genes are TRBV27 and TRBJ1-2, with D perhaps TRBD1 (6 bases). V was trimmed by 6 bases and J by 3 bases, leaving 11 bases between them. The CDR3 has 13 residues. Germline lookup yields CDR1 MNHEY and CDR2 SMNVEV (reference sequence). The chain's CDR3 is CASSIAGDYGYTF. Here the CDR3 DNA reads TGTGCCAGCAGCATAGCAGGGGACTATGGCTACACCTTC.

This clonotype was detected many times. The chain joins TRBV5-1 to TRBJ1-1; D not certain. Germline lookup yields CDR1 SGHRS and CDR2 YFSETQ. Trimming left V 7 bases short and J 0 bases short, with 13 bases between. The CDR3 consists of 14 residues. CDR3 in amino acids: CASSSGVMNTEAFF. Here the CDR3 DNA reads TGCGCCAGCTCCTCGGGCGTCATGAACACTGAAGCTTTCTTT.